This entry concerns a single T cell receptor (beta chain). Method: immunoSEQ multiplex PCR; TCRdb's copy keeps in-frame clones and lacks some. The table lists 190,000 or so clones, 90% to 95% of them singletons. The data stem from a study of control samples from healthy donors and cancer patients. The source is a man younger than 35 in good health. The material sequenced was blood.

The CDR3 sequence is CSVDTGFYGYTF. In DNA form, the CDR3 reads TGCAGCGTTGACACGGGCTTCTATGGCTACACCTTC. V is TRBV29-1 and J is TRBJ1-2; D is ambiguous. CDR3 size: 12 residues. Germline V gives CDR1 SQVTM, CDR2 ANQGSEA. V was trimmed by 3 bases and J by 4 bases, leaving 9 bases between them. The full variable domain, in which reference TRBV29-1 and TRBJ1-2 provide the parts outside the CDR3, is SAVISQKPSRDICQRGTSLTIQCQVDSQVTMMFWYRQQPGQSLTLIATANQGSEATYESGFVIDKFPISRPNLTFSTLTVSNMSPEDSSIYLCSVDTGFYGYTFGSGTRLTVV.